The entry below gives a single T cell receptor (beta chain) sequence along with its context. Its matching antigen is unknown. This record belongs to a study of T cell repertoires in cytomegalovirus infection. Study overall: HLA-C-restricted CMV epitopes, recently identified, and well-studied HLA-B-restricted ones were used by the study.

Study-wide points: Ex vivo responses were dominated by HLA-C-restricted CMV-specific TCR beta clonotypes.

MiXCR was run by TCRdb on the reads, yielding one entry per CDR3 protein. The data hold tens of thousands of distinct CDR3 sequences, with around 20% observed a single time. The ends were cut back, 3 bases at V and 0 bases at J, with 12 bases in the middle. This CDR3 is 16 amino acids long. Germline values: CDR1 LGHNA, CDR2 YNFKEQ. The specimen was CD8+ T cells from cultured PBMCs, collected from culture after CMV antigen stimulation. The chain carries TRBV4-2 and TRBJ1-5; D is ambiguous. This TCR was recovered from a human donor in good health (CMV status not recorded). Some clones in this sample may be carry-over from other donors' samples. This CDR3 reads CASSQEQDYSNQPQHF. CDR3 coding DNA: TGTGCCAGCAGCCAGGAGCAGGACTATAGCAATCAGCCCCAGCATTTT.